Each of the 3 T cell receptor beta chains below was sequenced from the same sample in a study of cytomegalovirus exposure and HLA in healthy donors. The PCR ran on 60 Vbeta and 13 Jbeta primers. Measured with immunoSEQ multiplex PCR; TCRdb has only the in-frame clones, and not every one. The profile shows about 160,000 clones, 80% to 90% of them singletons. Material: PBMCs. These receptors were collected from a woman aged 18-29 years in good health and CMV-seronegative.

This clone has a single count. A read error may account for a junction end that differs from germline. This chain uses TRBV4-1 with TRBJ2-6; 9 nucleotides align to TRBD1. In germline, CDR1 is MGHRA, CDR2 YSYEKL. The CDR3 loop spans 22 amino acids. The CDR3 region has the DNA TGCGCCAGCAGCCAAGGCGCCCTACTGCGGACAGGGGTCCAATCTGGGGCCAACATCCTGACTTTC. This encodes CASSQGALLRTGVQSGANILTF.

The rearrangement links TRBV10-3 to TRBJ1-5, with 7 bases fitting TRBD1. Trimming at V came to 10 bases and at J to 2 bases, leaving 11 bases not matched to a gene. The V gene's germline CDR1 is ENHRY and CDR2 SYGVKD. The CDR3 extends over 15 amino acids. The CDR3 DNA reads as TGTGCCACCCATGCCGCTGGACAGGGCAATCAGCCCCAGCATTTT. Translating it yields CATHAAGQGNQPQHF.

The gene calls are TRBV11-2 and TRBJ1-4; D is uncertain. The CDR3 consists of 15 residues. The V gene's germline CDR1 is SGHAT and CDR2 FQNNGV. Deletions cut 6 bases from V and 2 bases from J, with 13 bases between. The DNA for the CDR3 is TGTGCCAGCAGTCCTTTTCCGTCGACTAATGAAAAACTGTTTTTT. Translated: CASSPFPSTNEKLFF.